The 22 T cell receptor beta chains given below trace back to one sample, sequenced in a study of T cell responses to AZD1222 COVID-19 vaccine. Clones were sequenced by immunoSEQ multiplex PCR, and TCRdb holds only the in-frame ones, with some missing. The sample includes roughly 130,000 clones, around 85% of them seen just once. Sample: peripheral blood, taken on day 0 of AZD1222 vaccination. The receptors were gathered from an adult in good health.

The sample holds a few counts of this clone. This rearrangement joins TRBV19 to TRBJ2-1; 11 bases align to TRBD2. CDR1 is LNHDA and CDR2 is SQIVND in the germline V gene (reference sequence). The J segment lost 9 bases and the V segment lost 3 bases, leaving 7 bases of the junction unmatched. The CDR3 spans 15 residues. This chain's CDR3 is CASSIAGLAVGEQFF. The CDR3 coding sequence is TGTGCCAGTAGTATTGCGGGACTAGCGGTTGGTGAGCAGTTCTTC.

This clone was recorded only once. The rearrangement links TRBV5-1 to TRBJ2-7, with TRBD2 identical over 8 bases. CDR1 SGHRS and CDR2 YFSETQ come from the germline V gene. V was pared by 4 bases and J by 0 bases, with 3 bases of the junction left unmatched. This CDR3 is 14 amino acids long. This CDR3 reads CASSGGLVSYEQYF. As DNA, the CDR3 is TGCGCCAGCAGCGGGGGACTAGTCTCCTACGAGCAGTACTTC.

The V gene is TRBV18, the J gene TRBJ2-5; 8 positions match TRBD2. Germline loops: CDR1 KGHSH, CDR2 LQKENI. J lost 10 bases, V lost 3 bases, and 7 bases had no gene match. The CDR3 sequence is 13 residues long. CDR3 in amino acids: CASSPPGLESQYF. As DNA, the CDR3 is TGTGCCAGCTCACCGCCGGGACTAGAAAGCCAGTACTTC. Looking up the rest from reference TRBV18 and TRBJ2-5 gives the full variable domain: NAGVMQNPRHLVRRRGQEARLRCSPMKGHSHVYWYRQLPEEGLKFMVYLQKENIIDESGMPKERFSAEFPKEGPSILRIQQVVRGDSAAYFCASSPPGLESQYFGPGTRLLVL.

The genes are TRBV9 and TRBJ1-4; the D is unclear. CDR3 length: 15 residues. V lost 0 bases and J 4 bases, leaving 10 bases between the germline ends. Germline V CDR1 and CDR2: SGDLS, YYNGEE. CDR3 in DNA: TGTGCCAGCAGCGTAGTGGGTTTGAGTAATGAAAAACTGTTTTTT. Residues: CASSVVGLSNEKLFF.

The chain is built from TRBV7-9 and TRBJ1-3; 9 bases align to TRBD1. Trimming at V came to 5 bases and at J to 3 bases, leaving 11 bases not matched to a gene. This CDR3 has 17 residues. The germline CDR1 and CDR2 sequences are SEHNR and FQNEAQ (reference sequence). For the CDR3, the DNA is TGTGCCAGCAGCGGCTTCTTGGACAGGGGCCTTGGAAACACCATATATTTT. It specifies CASSGFLDRGLGNTIYF.

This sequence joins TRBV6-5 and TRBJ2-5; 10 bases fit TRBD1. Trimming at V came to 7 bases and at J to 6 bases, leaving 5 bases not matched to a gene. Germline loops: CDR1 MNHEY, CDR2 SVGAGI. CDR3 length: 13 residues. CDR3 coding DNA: TGTGCCAGCATAGGACAGGGGGAAAAGACCCAGTACTTC. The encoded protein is CASIGQGEKTQYF.

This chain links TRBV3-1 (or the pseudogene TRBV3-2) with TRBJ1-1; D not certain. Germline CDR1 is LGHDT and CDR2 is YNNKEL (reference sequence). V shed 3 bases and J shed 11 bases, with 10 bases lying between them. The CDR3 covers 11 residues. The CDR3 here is CASSQGLGAFF. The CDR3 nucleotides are TGTGCCAGCAGCCAGGGCCTGGGCGCTTTCTTT.

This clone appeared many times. The CDR3: CSVLRDTYEQYF. The CDR3, as DNA: TGCAGCGTACTCCGGGACACCTACGAGCAGTACTTC. The rearrangement links TRBV29-1 to TRBJ2-7; the D gene is possibly TRBD1 (6 bases). Germline CDR1 reads SQVTM; CDR2 reads ANQGSEA. Trimming pared 6 bases from V and 2 bases from J, leaving 11 bases between. This CDR3 has 12 residues.

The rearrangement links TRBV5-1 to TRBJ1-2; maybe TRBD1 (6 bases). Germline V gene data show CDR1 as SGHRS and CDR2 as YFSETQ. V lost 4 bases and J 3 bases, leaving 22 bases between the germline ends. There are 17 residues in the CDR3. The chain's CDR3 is CASSQGWSGDLDYGYTF. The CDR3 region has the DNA TGCGCCAGCAGCCAGGGGTGGAGCGGGGATCTGGACTATGGCTACACCTTC.

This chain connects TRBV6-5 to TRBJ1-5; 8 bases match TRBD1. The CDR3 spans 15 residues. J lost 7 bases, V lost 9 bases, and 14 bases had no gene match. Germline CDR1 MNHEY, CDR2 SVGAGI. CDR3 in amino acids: CASRSLQGGEQPQHF. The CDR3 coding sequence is TGTGCCAGTCGGAGCCTACAGGGGGGGGAACAGCCCCAGCATTTT.

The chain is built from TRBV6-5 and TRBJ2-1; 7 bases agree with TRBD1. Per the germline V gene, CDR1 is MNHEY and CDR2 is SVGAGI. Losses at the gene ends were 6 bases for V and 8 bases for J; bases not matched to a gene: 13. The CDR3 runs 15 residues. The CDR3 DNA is TGTGCCAGCAGAGAGGGACAGTCGCCTCTCTATGAGCAGTTCTTC. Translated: CASREGQSPLYEQFF.

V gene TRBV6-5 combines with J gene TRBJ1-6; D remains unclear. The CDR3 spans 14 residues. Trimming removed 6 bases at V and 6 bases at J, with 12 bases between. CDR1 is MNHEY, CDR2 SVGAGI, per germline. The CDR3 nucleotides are TGTGCCAGCAGGAGTCGTGGAGGTAATTCACCCCTCCACTTT. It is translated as CASRSRGGNSPLHF.

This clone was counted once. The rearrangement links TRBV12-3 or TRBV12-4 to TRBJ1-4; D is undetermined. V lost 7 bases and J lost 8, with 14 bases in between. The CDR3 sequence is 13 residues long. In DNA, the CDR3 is TGTGCCAGCATTAAGGACCCTTGGGAAAAACTGTTTTTT. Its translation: CASIKDPWEKLFF.

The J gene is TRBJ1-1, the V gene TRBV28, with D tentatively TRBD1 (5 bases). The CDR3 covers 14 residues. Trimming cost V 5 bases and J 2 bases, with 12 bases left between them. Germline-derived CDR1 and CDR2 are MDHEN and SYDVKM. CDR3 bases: TGTGCCAGCAGTCCCGGGGGGGGTAACACTGAAGCTTTCTTT. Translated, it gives CASSPGGGNTEAFF.

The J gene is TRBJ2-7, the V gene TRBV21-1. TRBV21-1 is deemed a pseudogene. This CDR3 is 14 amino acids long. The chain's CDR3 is CASSKDKGWYEQYF. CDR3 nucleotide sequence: TGTGCCAGCAGCAAAGACAAGGGATGGTACGAGCAGTACTTC.

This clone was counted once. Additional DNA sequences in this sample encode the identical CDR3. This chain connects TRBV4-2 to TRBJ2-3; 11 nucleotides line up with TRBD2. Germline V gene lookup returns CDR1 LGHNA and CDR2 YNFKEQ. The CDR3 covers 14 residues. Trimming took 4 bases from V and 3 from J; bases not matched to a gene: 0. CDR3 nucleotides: TGTGCCAGCAGCCGACTAGCGGGGACAGATACGCAGTATTTT. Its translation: CASSRLAGTDTQYF.

CDR3 sequence (DNA): TGCAGCGTTGAAAAGGCAGGGAACATTCAGTACTTC. Its translation: CSVEKAGNIQYF. V is TRBV29-1 and J is TRBJ2-4; TRBD1 might be the D (5 bases). The CDR3 runs to 12 residues. In germline, CDR1 is SQVTM, CDR2 ANQGSEA. The germline V and J ends were trimmed by 2 bases and 7 bases, with 9 bases remaining between them. Filled out from reference TRBV29-1 and TRBJ2-4, the complete variable domain reads SAVISQKPSRDICQRGTSLTIQCQVDSQVTMMFWYRQQPGQSLTLIATANQGSEATYESGFVIDKFPISRPNLTFSTLTVSNMSPEDSSIYLCSVEKAGNIQYFGAGTRLSVL.

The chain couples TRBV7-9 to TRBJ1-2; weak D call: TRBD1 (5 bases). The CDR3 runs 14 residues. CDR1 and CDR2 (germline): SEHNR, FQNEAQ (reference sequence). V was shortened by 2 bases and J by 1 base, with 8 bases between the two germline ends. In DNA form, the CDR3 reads TGTGCCAGCAGCTTACAGGGAGTTAACTATGGCTACACCTTC. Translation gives CASSLQGVNYGYTF.

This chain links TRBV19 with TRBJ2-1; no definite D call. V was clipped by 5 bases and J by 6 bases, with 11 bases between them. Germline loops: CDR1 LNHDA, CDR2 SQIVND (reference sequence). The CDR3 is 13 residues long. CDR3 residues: CASSFQVGNEQFF. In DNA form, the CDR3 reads TGTGCCAGTAGTTTCCAGGTGGGCAATGAGCAGTTCTTC.

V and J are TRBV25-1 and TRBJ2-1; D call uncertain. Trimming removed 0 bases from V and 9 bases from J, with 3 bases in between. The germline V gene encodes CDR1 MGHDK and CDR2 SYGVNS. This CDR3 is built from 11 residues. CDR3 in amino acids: CASSEYGEQFF. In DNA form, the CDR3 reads TGTGCCAGCAGTGAATATGGTGAGCAGTTCTTC.

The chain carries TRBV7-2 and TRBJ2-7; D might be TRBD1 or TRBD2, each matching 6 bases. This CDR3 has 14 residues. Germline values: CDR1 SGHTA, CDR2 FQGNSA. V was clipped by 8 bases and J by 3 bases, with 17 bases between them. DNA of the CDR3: TGTGCCAGCCGCAAGGGGGGAGAAATCTACGAGCAGTACTTC. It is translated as CASRKGGEIYEQYF.

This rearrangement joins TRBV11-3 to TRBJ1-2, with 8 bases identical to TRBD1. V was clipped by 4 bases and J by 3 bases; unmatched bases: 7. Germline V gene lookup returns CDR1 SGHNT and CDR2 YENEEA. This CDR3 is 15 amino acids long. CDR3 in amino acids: CASSSRTGSYYGYTF. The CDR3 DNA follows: TGTGCCAGCAGCTCTCGGACAGGGAGTTACTATGGCTACACCTTC.